The 12 T cell receptor beta chains below come from one sample, sequenced in a study of OX40 agonist ivuxolimab in advanced cancers. Measured with immunoSEQ multiplex PCR; TCRdb has only the in-frame clones, and not every one. The data hold tens of thousands of clones, with about 91% observed a single time. Sequencing used CD4+ or CD8+ T cells sorted from blood, obtained in a trial of the OX40 agonist ivuxolimab. The receptors were sampled from an adult with an advanced solid tumor such as melanoma, head and neck, liver or kidney cancer.

This clone came up a few times. The gene calls are TRBV6-6 and TRBJ1-5, with D unresolved. CDR3 size: 13 residues. Trimming shortened V by 4 bases and J by 3 bases, and 7 bases separated the two germline ends. CDR1 and CDR2 (germline): MNHNY, SVGAGI (reference sequence). The CDR3: CASSFGNNQPQHF. DNA for the CDR3: TGTGCCAGCAGTTTCGGAAACAATCAGCCCCAGCATTTT.

This clone was seen a handful of times. CDR3 region: CASSPLDRYEQYF. The CDR3 coding sequence is TGTGCCAGCAGCCCGCTGGACAGGTACGAGCAGTACTTC. The chain uses TRBV14 and TRBJ2-7; 7 bases map to TRBD1. The V gene's germline CDR1 is SGHDN and CDR2 FVKESK. Unmatched junction bases numbered 4, after V lost 4 bases and J lost 4 bases. This CDR3 is 13 amino acids long. The full variable domain, its missing parts supplied by reference TRBV14 and TRBJ2-7, is EAGVTQFPSHSVIEKGQTVTLRCDPISGHDNLYWYRRVMGKEIKFLLHFVKESKQDESGMPNNRFLAERTGGTYSTLKVQPAELEDSGVYFCASSPLDRYEQYFGPGTRLTVT.

The chain links TRBV9 to TRBJ2-4; the match to TRBD2 covers 7 bases. With 3 bases clipped from V and 7 bases from J, the junction kept 16 bases outside the gene matches. This CDR3 is built from 17 residues. From germline, CDR1 is SGDLS and CDR2 YYNGEE. As DNA, the CDR3 is TGTGCCAGCAGCGGGGTCGCTGGGGGGAGGGCCGGGAACATTCAGTACTTC. This codes for CASSGVAGGRAGNIQYF.

The chain links TRBV9 to TRBJ2-3, with D unresolved. The V and J ends lost 0 bases and 1 base respectively, with 3 bases between them. Germline CDR1 and CDR2: SGDLS and YYNGEE. The CDR3 is 13 amino acids. CDR3 loop: CASSVAGTDTQYF. CDR3 bases: TGTGCCAGCAGCGTAGCAGGCACAGATACGCAGTATTTT.

V usage is TRBV5-8 and J usage is TRBJ1-2, with a weak D call TRBD1 (5 bases). Trimming left V 5 bases short and J 4 bases short, with 18 bases between. The CDR3 is 15 amino acids. Germline V gene lookup returns CDR1 SGHTS and CDR2 YDEGEE. The CDR3, as DNA: TGTGCCAGCAGTCACCCCAGGGAGGGCGGCTATGGCTACACCTTC. Translation: CASSHPREGGYGYTF.

The chain links TRBV30 to TRBJ2-7; 8 bases map to TRBD2. CDR1 and CDR2 (germline): GTSNPN, SVGIG (reference sequence). The CDR3 contains 15 residues. With V trimmed by 3 bases and J by 5 bases, 12 bases remained unmatched. The CDR3, as DNA: TGTGCCTGGAGACCAGGTCGCGGGAGGTTCCACGAGCAGTACTTC. Its translation is CAWRPGRGRFHEQYF.

The gene calls are TRBV6-5 and TRBJ1-1; TRBD1 might be the D (6 bases). Trimming shortened V by 5 bases and J by 1 base, and 8 bases separated the two germline ends. Germline-derived CDR1 and CDR2 are MNHEY and SVGAGI. This CDR3 is built from 13 residues. CDR3 sequence (DNA): TGTGCCAGCAGTAGGGGGGGGAACACTGAAGCTTTCTTT. Amino acids: CASSRGGNTEAFF.

The CDR3 reads CAWSPRASMISYNEQFF. The CDR3, as DNA: TGTGCCTGGAGTCCCCGTGCTTCAATGATCTCCTACAATGAGCAGTTCTTC. This sequence joins TRBV30 and TRBJ2-1; no clear D. The ends were cut back, 2 bases at V and 0 bases at J, with 17 bases in the middle. CDR1 and CDR2 (germline): GTSNPN, SVGIG (reference sequence). This CDR3 spans 17 amino acids. The complete variable domain, with remaining parts taken from reference TRBV30 and TRBJ2-1, reads SQTIHQWPATLVQPVGSPLSLECTVEGTSNPNLYWYRQAAGRGLQLLFYSVGIGQISSEVPQNLSASRPQDRQFILSSKKLLLSDSGFYLCAWSPRASMISYNEQFFGPGTRLTVL.

The J gene is TRBJ1-2, the V gene TRBV27, with 9 bases matching TRBD1. This CDR3 region has 15 residues. The V gene's germline CDR1 is MNHEY and CDR2 SMNVEV (reference sequence). Trimming took 4 bases from V and 2 from J; bases not matched to a gene: 5. The DNA of the CDR3 is TGTGCCAGCAGTTCACTCGGACAGGGGAACTATGGCTACACCTTC. This gives the protein CASSSLGQGNYGYTF.

The chain employs TRBV9 and TRBJ2-4; D might be TRBD1 or TRBD2, each matching 5 bases. Germline assignment: CDR1 SGDLS and CDR2 YYNGEE. Trimming shortened V by 4 bases and J by 5 bases, and 13 bases separated the two germline ends. The CDR3 consists of 14 residues. The CDR3 sequence: CASSLGRLENIQYF. The CDR3 DNA reads TGTGCCAGCAGCCTGGGACGCCTAGAAAACATTCAGTACTTC.

The V gene is TRBV6-5, the J gene TRBJ2-1; D not certain. Per germline, CDR1 MNHEY and CDR2 SVGAGI. V lost 6 bases and J lost 8, with 8 bases in between. The CDR3 loop spans 11 amino acids. This CDR3 reads CASRNIHEQFF. The DNA for the CDR3 is TGTGCCAGCAGAAACATCCATGAGCAGTTCTTC.

The chain recombines TRBV7-2 with TRBJ1-1; TRBD1 matches 10 bases. The junction had 8 bases not matched to a gene; V was cut back by 5 bases and J by 5 bases. The CDR3 loop spans 15 amino acids. In germline, CDR1 is SGHTA, CDR2 FQGNSA. CDR3 in amino acids: CASSQPGQGWTEAFF. CDR3 bases: TGTGCCAGCAGCCAGCCGGGACAGGGGTGGACTGAAGCTTTCTTT.